This T cell receptor beta chain was retrieved from a study of shared clonotypes between healthy human individuals. Assay used: immunoSEQ multiplex PCR; TCRdb lists only in-frame clones, some missing. The table includes fewer than 650,000 clones, about 79% detected once. The sequencing sample was made of PBMCs. The TCR was taken from a woman aged 35 to 49 in good health. Some clones in this sample may be carry-over from other donors' samples.

CDR3 protein: CSAKTVYEQYF. CDR3 sequence (DNA): TGCAGTGCTAAGACAGTCTACGAGCAGTACTTC. The chain has TRBV20-1 and TRBJ2-7, with a tentative D call TRBD1 (5 bases). Looked up from germline, CDR1 is DFQATT and CDR2 is SNEGSKA (reference sequence). Trimming shortened V by 4 bases and J by 3 bases, and 7 bases separated the two germline ends. The CDR3 loop spans 11 amino acids.